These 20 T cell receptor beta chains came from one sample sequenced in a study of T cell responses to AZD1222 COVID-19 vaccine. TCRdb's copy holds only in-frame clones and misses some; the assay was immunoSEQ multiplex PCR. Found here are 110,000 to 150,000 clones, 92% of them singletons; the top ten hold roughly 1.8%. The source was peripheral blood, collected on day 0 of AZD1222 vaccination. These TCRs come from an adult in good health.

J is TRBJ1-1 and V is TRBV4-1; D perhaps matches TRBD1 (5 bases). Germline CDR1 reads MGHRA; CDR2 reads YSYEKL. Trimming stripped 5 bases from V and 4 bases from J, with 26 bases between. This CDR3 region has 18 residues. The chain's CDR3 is CASSSIPGRKVGGTEAFF. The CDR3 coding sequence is TGCGCCAGCAGCTCTATTCCGGGCAGGAAAGTCGGGGGCACTGAAGCTTTCTTT.

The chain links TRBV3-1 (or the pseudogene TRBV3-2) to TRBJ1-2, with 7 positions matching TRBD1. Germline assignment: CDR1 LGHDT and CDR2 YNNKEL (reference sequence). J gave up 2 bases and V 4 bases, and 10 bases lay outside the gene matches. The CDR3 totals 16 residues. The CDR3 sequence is CASSPRGGRGNYGYTF. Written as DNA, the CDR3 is TGTGCCAGCAGCCCCCGAGGCGGCAGGGGGAACTATGGCTACACCTTC.

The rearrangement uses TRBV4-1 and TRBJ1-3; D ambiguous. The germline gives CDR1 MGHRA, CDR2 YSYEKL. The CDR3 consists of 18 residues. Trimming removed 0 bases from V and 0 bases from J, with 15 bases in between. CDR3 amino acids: CASSQDVGGVGSGNTIYF. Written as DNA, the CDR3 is TGCGCCAGCAGCCAAGATGTGGGCGGGGTGGGCTCTGGAAACACCATATATTTT.

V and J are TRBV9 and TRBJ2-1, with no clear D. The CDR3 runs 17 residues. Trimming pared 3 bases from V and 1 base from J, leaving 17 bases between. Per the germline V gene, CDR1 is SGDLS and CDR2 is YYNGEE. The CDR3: CASSAYGYATSYNEQFF. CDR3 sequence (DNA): TGTGCCAGCAGCGCTTACGGATACGCGACGTCCTACAATGAGCAGTTCTTC.

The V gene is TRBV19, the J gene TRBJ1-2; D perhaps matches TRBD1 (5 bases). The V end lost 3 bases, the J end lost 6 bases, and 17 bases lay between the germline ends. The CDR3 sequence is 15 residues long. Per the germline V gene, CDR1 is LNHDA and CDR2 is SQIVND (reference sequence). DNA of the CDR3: TGTGCCAGTAGTATGGAGGACACTCCGGGGGATGGCTACACCTTC. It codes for CASSMEDTPGDGYTF.

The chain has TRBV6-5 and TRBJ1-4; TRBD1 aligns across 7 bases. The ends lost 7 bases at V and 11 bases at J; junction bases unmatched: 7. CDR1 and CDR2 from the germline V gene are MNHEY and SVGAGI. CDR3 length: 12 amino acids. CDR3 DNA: TGTGCCAGCATCGAGGAGGGACAGAAACTGTTTTTT. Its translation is CASIEEGQKLFF.

The CDR3 region has the DNA TGTGCCAGCAGCGTCCCAGGGGAGACCCAGTACTTC. Its protein is CASSVPGETQYF. The chain combines TRBV11-2 with TRBJ2-5, with D possibly being TRBD1 (5 bases). This CDR3 has 12 amino acids. V was clipped by 5 bases and J by 5 bases, with 9 bases between them. Germline loops: CDR1 SGHAT, CDR2 FQNNGV.

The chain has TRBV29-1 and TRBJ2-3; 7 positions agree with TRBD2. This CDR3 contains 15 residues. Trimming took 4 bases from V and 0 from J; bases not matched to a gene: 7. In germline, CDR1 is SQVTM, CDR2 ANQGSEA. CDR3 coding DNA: TGCAGCGTTGTCCCAGCGGGGCCTAGCACAGATACGCAGTATTTT. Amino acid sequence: CSVVPAGPSTDTQYF.

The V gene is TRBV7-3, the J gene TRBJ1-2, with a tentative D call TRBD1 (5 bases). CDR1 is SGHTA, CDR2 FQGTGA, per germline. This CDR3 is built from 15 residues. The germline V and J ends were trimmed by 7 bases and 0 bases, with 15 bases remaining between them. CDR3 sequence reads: CASIPSRTPNYGYTF. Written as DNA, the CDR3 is TGTGCCAGCATCCCTTCAAGGACACCTAACTATGGCTACACCTTC.

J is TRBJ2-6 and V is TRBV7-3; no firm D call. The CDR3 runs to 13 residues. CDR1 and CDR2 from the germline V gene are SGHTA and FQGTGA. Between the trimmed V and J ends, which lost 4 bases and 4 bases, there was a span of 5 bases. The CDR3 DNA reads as TGTGCCAGCAGCTACAACGGGGCCAACGTCCTGACTTTC. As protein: CASSYNGANVLTF.

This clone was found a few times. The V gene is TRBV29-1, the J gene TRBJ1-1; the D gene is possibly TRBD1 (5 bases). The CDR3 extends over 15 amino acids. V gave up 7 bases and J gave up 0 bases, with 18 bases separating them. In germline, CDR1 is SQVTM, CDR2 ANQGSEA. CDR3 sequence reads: CSAGSGWGMNTEAFF. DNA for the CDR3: TGCAGCGCTGGCAGTGGATGGGGGATGAACACTGAAGCTTTCTTT.

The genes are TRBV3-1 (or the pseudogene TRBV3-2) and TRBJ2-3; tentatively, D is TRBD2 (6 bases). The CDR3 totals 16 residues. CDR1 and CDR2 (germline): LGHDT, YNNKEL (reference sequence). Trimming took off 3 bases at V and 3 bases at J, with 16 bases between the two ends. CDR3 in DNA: TGTGCCAGCAGCCACCTTCCGGGGAGGTTAACAGATACGCAGTATTTT. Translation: CASSHLPGRLTDTQYF.

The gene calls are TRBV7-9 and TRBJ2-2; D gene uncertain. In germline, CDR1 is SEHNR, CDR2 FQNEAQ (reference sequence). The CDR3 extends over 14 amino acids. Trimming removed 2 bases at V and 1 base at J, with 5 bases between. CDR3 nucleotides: TGTGCCAGCAGCTTACGCTGGAACACCGGGGAGCTGTTTTTT. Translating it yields CASSLRWNTGELFF.

The CDR3 region has the DNA TGTGCCTGGAGTGTGACCTTGGGTCAGCCCCAGCATTTT. Its translation: CAWSVTLGQPQHF. The chain uses TRBV30 and TRBJ1-5; D remains ambiguous. V lost 0 bases and J 6 bases, leaving 9 bases between the germline ends. The CDR3 sequence is 13 residues long. The germline gives CDR1 GTSNPN, CDR2 SVGIG (reference sequence).

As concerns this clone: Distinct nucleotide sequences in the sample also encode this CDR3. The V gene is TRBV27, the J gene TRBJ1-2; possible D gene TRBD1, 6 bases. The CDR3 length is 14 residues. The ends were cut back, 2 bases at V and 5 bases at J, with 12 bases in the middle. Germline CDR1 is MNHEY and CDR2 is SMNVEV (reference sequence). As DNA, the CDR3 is TGTGCCAGCAGTTTACAGGGGCGTGATTATGGCTACACCTTC. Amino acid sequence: CASSLQGRDYGYTF.

DNA for the CDR3: TGTGCCAGCAGCTCCACAGAGCTTGGAAACTATGGCTACACCTTC. It encodes CASSSTELGNYGYTF. The V and J genes are TRBV3-1 (or the pseudogene TRBV3-2) and TRBJ1-2; D is uncertain. Germline loops: CDR1 LGHDT, CDR2 YNNKEL (reference sequence). With 5 bases removed from V and 2 bases from J, the gap between germline ends came to 15 bases. The CDR3 runs to 15 residues.

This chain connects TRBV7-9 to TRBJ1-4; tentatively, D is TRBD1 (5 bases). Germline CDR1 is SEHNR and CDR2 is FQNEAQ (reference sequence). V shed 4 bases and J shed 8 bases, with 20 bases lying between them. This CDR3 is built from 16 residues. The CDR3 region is CASSSRFGRGKEKLFF. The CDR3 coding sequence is TGTGCCAGCAGCTCCCGCTTCGGGCGGGGCAAAGAAAAACTGTTTTTT.

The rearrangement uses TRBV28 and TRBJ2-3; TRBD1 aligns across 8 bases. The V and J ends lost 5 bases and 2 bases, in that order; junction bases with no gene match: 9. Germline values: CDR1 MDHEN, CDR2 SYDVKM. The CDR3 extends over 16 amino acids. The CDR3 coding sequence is TGTGCCAGCAGTCTCTTAGGGACAGGTCCCACAGATACGCAGTATTTT. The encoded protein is CASSLLGTGPTDTQYF.

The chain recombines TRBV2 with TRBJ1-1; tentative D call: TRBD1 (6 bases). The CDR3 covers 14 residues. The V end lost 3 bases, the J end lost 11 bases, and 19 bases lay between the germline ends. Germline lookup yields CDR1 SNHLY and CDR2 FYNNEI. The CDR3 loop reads CASSEGTGGARAFF. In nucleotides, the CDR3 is TGTGCCAGCAGTGAGGGGACCGGGGGGGCGCGCGCTTTCTTT.

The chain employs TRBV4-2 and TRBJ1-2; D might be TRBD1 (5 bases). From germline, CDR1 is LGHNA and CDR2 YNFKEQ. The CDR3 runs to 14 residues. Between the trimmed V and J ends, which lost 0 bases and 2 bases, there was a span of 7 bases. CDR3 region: CASSQDGGNYGYTF. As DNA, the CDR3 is TGTGCCAGCAGCCAAGACGGGGGGAACTATGGCTACACCTTC.